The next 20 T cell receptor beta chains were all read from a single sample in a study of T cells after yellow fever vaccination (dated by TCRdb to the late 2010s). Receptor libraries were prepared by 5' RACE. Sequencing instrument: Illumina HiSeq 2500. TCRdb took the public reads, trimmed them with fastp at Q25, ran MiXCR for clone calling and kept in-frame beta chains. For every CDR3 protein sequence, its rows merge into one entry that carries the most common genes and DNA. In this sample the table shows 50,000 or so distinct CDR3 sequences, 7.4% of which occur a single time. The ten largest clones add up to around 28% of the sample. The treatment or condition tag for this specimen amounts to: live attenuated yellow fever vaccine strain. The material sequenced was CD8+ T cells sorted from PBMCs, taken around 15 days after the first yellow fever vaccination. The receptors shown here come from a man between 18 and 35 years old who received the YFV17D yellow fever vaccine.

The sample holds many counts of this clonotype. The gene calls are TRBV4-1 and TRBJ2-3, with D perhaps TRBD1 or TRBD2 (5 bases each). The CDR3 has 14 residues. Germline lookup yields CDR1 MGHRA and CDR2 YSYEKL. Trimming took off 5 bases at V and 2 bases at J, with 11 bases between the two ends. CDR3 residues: CASSTGTYTDTQYF. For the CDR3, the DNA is TGCGCCAGCAGCACCGGGACCTACACAGATACGCAGTATTTT.

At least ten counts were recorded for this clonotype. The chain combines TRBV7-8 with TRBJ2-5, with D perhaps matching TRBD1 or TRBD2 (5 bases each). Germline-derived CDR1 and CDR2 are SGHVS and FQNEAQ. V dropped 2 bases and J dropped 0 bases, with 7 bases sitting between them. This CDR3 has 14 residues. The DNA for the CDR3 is TGTGCCAGCAGCTTATGGGGGTACCAAGAGACCCAGTACTTC. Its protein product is CASSLWGYQETQYF.

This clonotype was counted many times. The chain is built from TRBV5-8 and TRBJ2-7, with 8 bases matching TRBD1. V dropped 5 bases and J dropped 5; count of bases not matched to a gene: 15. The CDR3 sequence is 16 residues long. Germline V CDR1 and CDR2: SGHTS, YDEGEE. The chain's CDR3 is CASRLPRTGIVDEQYF. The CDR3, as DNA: TGTGCCAGCAGACTGCCTCGGACAGGGATAGTAGACGAGCAGTACTTC.

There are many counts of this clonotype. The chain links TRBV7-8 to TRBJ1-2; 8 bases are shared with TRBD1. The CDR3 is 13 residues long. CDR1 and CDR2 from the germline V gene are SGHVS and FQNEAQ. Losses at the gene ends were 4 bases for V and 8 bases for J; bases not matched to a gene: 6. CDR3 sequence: CASSYQGAQGYTF. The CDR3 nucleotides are TGTGCCAGCAGCTACCAGGGGGCGCAGGGCTACACCTTC.

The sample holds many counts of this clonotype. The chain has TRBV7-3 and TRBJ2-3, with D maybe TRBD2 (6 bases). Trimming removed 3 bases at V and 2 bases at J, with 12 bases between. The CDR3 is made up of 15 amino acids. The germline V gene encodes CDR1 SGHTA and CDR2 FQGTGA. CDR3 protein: CASSFLGEVTDTQYF. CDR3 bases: TGTGCCAGCAGCTTCCTCGGGGAGGTCACAGATACGCAGTATTTT.

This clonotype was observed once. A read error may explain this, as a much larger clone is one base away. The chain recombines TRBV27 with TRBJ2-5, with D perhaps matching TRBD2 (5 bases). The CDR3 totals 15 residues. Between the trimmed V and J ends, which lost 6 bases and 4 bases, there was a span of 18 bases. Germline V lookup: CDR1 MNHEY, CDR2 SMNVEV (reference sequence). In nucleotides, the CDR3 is TGTGCCAGCAGAGCAGGACCGGGGTGGGGAGAGACCCAGTACTTC. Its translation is CASRAGPGWGETQYF.

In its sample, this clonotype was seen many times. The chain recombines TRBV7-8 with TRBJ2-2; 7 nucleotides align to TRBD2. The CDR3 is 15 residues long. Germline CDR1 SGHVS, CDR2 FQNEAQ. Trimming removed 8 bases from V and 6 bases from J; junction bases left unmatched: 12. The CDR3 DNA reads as TGTGCCAGCGCCTTATTTGCGGGGGTGGCCGGGGAGCTGTTTTTT. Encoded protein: CASALFAGVAGELFF.

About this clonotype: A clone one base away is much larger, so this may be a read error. CDR3 sequence reads: CASSNTSPAQETQYF. For the CDR3, the DNA is TGCGCCAGCAGCAATACAAGTCCTGCCCAAGAGACCCAGTACTTC. The chain carries TRBV5-1 and TRBJ2-5; the D is unclear. This CDR3 contains 15 residues. The V end lost 4 bases, the J end lost 1 base, and 14 bases lay between the germline ends. Germline-derived CDR1 and CDR2 are SGHRS and YFSETQ.

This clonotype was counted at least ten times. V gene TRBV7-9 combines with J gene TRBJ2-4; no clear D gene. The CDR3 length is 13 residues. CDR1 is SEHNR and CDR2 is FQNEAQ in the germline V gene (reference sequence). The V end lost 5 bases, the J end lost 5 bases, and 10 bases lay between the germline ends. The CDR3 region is CASSAPGENIQYF. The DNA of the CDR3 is TGTGCCAGCAGCGCCCCCGGAGAAAACATTCAGTACTTC.

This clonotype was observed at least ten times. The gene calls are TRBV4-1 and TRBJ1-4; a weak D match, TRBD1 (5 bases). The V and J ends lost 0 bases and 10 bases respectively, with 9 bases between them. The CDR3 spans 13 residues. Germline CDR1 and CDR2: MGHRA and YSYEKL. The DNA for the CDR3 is TGCGCCAGCAGCCAAGAAGGGGCTCCAAAACTGTTTTTT. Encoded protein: CASSQEGAPKLFF.

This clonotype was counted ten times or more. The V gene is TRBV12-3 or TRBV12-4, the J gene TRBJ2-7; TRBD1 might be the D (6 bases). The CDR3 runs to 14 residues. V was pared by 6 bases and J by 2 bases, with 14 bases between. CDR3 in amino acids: CASSSGTQPYEQYF. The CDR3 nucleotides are TGTGCCAGCAGCTCCGGGACACAGCCCTACGAGCAGTACTTC.

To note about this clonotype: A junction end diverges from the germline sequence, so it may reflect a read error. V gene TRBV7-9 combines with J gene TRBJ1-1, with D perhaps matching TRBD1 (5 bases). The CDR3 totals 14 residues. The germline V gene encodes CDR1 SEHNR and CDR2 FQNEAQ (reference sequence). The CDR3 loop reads CASSMEGGTAGDCF. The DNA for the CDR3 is TGTGCCAGCAGCATGGAGGGTGGGACTGCCGGGGACTGCTTT.

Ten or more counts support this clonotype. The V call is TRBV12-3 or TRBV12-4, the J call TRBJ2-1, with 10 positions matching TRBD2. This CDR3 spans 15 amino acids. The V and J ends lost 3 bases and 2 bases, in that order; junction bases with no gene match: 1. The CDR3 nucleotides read TGTGCCAGCAGTTTCCTAGCGGGAGCCTACAATGAGCAGTTCTTC. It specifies CASSFLAGAYNEQFF.

CDR3 sequence (DNA): TGTGCCAGCAGTGAAGTCCCTAGCGTTGTGCAGTTCTTC. This gives the protein CASSEVPSVVQFF. The V call is TRBV2, the J call TRBJ2-1, with D tentatively TRBD2 (6 bases). V lost 1 base and J lost 12, with 13 bases in between. This CDR3 has 13 residues. In germline, CDR1 is SNHLY, CDR2 FYNNEI.

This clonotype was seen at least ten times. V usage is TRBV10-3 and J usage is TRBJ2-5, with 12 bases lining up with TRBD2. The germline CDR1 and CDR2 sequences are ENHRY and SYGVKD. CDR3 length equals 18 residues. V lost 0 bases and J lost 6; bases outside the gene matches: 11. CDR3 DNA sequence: TGTGCCATCAGTGAGTCGCTAGCGGGGGGGCCGCTTCCCAAGACCCAGTACTTC. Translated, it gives CAISESLAGGPLPKTQYF.

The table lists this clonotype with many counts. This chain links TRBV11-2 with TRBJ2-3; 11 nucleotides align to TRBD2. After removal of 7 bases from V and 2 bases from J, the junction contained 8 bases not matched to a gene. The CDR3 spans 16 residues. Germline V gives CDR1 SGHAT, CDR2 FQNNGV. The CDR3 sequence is CASNLASGGSTDTQYF. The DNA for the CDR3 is TGTGCCAGCAACTTGGCTAGCGGGGGGTCCACAGATACGCAGTATTTT.

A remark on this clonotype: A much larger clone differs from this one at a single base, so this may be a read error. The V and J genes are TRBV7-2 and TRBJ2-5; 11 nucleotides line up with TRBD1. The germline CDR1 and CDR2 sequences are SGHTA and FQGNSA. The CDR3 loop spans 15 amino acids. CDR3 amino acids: CASRGQGEGWETQHF. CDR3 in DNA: TGTGCCAGCAGGGGACAGGGGGAGGGGTGGGAGACCCAGCACTTC. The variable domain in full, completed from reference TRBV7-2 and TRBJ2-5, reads GAGVSQSPSNKVTEKGKDVELRCDPISGHTALYWYRQSLGQGLEFLIYFQGNSAPDKSGLPSDRFSAERTGGSVSTLTIQRTQQEDSAVYLCASRGQGEGWETQHFGPGTRLLVL.

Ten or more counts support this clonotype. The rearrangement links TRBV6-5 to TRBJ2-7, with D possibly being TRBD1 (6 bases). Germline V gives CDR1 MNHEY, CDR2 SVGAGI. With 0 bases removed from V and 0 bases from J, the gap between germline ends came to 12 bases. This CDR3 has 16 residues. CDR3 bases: TGTGCCAGCAGTTACTCTTCAGGGGAACGCTCCTACGAGCAGTACTTC. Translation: CASSYSSGERSYEQYF.

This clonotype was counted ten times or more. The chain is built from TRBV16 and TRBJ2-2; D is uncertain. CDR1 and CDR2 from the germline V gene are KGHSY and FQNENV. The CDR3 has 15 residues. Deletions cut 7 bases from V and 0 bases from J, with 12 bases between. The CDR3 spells CASTTSHPNTGELFF. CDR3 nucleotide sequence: TGTGCCAGCACCACCTCCCATCCGAACACCGGGGAGCTGTTTTTT.

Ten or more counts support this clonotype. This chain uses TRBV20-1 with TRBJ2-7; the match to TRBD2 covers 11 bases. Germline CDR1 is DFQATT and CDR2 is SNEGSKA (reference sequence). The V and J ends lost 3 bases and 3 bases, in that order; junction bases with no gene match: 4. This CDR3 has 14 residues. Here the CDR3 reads CSASSLAGGYEQYF. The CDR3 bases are TGCAGTGCTAGTAGTCTAGCGGGGGGCTACGAGCAGTACTTC.